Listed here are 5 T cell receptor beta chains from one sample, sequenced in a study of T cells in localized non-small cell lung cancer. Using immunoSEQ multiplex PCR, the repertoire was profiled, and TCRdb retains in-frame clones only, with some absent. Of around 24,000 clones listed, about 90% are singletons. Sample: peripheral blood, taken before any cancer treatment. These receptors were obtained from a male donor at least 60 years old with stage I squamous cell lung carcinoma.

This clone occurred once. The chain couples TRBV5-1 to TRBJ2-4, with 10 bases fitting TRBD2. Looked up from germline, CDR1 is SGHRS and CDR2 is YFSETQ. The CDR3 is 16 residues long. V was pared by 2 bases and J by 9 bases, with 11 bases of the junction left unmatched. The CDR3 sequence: CASSFSGGSLEGIQYF. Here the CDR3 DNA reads TGCGCCAGCAGCTTTAGCGGGGGGTCTTTAGAAGGCATTCAGTACTTC. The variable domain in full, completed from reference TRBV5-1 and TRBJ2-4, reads KAGVTQTPRYLIKTRGQQVTLSCSPISGHRSVSWYQQTPGQGLQFLFEYFSETQRNKGNFPGRFSGRQFSNSRSEMNVSTLELGDSALYLCASSFSGGSLEGIQYFGAGTRLSVL.

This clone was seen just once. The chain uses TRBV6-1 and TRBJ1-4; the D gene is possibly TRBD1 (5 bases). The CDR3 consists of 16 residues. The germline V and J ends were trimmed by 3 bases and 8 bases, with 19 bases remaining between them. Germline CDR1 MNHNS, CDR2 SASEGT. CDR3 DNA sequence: TGTGCCAGCAGTGAGTTCACCGGGGGAACAGAGGAAAAACTGTTTTTT. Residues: CASSEFTGGTEEKLFF.

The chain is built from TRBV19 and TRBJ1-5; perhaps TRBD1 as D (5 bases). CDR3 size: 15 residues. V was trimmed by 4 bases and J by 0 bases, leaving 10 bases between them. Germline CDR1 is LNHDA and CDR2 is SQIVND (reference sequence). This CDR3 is CASSTRDSSNQPQHF. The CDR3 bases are TGTGCCAGTAGTACCCGCGACAGTAGCAATCAGCCCCAGCATTTT.

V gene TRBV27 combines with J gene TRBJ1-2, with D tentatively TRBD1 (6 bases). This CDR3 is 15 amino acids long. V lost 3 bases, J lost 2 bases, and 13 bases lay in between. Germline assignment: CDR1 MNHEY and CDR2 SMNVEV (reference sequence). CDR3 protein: CASSFRDNSNYGYTF. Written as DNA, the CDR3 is TGTGCCAGCAGTTTCCGGGACAATTCAAACTATGGCTACACCTTC.

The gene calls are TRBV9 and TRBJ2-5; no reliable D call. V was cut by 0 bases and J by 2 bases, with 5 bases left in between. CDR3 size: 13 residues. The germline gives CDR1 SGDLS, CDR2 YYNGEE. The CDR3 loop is CASSVDGQETQYF. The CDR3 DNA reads TGTGCCAGCAGCGTAGATGGGCAAGAGACCCAGTACTTC.